This section outlines one TCR beta chain sequence together with its context. Losses at the gene ends were 4 bases for V and 2 bases for J; bases not matched to a gene: 6. The CDR3 length is 15 residues. Germline values: CDR1 SGHNT, CDR2 YYREEE (reference sequence). This table comes from immunoSEQ multiplex PCR, and its TCRdb copy is limited to in-frame clones, with some not included. The data contain some 25,000 clones, 70% to 90% of them singletons. The data were taken from a study of tumor-infiltrating T cells and Merkel cell polyomavirus. At the level of the study: The T cells studied were KLL-specific CD8+ cells against Merkel polyomavirus. Patients received varied, non-standardized chemotherapy, radiation and immunotherapies.

All patients' tumors stained robustly positive for Merkel cell polyomavirus Large T antigen by immunohistochemistry. Lymph node tumors were analyzed for patients with unknown primaries presenting with nodal disease or insufficient primary tissue. The source material was lymph node tissue. The chain joins TRBV5-4 to TRBJ2-3; 8 bases agree with TRBD1. This receptor was identified in a man between 45 and 60 years old with Merkel cell carcinoma. As DNA, the CDR3 is TGTGCCAGCAGCCTGACAGGGGCTAACACAGATACGCAGTATTTT. This codes for CASSLTGANTDTQYF.